This T cell receptor beta chain appears in the sequencing data of a study of T cell responses to AZD1222 COVID-19 vaccine (dated by TCRdb to the early 2020s). Regarding the study in general: AZD1222 recipients whose second dose came at about 4 weeks and those whose second dose came at about 12 weeks were combined into one group, since spike-specific TCR depth and breadth did not differ between the two schedules. Trial participants were enrolled by age into subgroups of 18-55, 56-69 and 70-plus years, and about 150, 27 and 61 TCR-sequenced participants, respectively, were included in these subgroups. TCR sequencing was performed for some 250 trial participants, of whom 207 were given two doses of AZD1222 and around 25 were given two doses of MenACWY control vaccine.

The CDR3 regions of human TCRbeta chains were subjected to immunosequencing. Processing in the source paper ran as follows. Repertoire TCRs were checked for matches against a reference library of SARS-CoV-2-specific TCRs that had been generated using the MIRA antigen-specificity platform. Breadth meant the fraction of unique TCRs that were SARS-CoV-2-associated, whereas depth meant the fraction of total T cells that were SARS-CoV-2-associated. Using the MIRA data, every spike-specific TCR was mapped to the spike region that the TCR reacted to and assigned to either a CD4 or a CD8 class. Log10-transformed breadth and depth values were compared by one-way ANOVA with Sidak's multiple comparisons tests. Sourced from immuneACCESS, this table was stored by TCRdb with only in-frame sequences that have V and J called. A share of the clones is absent; for the studies checked, an unresolved V gene accounts for under half, and the remainder has no known explanation. V and J calls and clone size are given by that table; D and trimming were obtained from the DNA. For this sample there are approximately 80,000 clones; just under 90% appear just once. Around 5.8% of the sample lies in the top ten.

To note about this clone: Its recognized antigen is unknown. Base-call qualities are not available, and no considerably larger clone is one nucleotide away.

Interpreted using the paper, the time point label stands for: baseline before first vaccination. Samples from vaccinated people were obtained from the UK trials COV001 and COV002, which included a single-blind randomized controlled phase 2/3 trial of AZD1222 (ChAdOx1 nCoV-19) in healthy adults. For TCRbeta chain sequencing, PBMC samples were collected from trial participants at day 0 and at day 28 after the second dose. Study-level results and caveats: Vaccine-associated CD4 TCRs spanned the whole spike protein, with dominant responses in regions 160-218 and 743-854. Reportedly, close to half of the unique spike-specific TCRs recognized epitopes lying outside the regions that are mutated in the B.1.351 and B.1.1.7 variants. Conclusions about previously exposed vaccinees were limited because only 5 or 6 AZD1222 recipients were SARS-CoV-2 seropositive at baseline. The 56-69-year group was small, and its depth increase did not reach significance, likely because of low power. Most participants were white British and females outnumbered males, and the authors suggested that clonal diversity may have been underestimated. After two AZD1222 doses, both the breadth and the depth of spike-specific TCRs were significantly higher than at day 0 and than in MenACWY recipients. Because no samples from the day 14 peak response were available, repertoires could be characterized only after the peak T cell response.

Spanning cysteine to phenylalanine, the CDR3 consists of 16 amino acids. Only CDR3 DNA is held: 48 bases, read in frame from base 1. According to the germline V gene (reference sequence), CDR1 reads GTSNPN and CDR2 reads SVGIG. V loses 4 bases at its end and J loses 6 bases; junction bases beyond the gene matches: 15. The chain is made from TRBV30 and TRBJ2-7, and 10 junction bases match TRBD1. The sample here was peripheral blood, taken on day 0 of AZD1222 vaccination. This TCR was recovered from an adult in good health. The CDR3 has the sequence CAWITSRDRGQPEQYF. In nucleotides, the sequence is TGTGCCTGGATTACCTCCCGGGACAGGGGTCAACCCGAGCAGTACTTC.